This entry concerns a single TCR beta chain. This clonotype was counted at least ten times. Its antigen target is currently unknown. One base away there is no much larger clone; base qualities are not given. For repertoire sequencing, the TCR beta CDR3 regions were amplified from RNA transcripts. The first round was an RT-PCR using HTBI primers with the Qiagen OneStep RT-PCR kit, and this first round was followed by a second-round multiplex PCR, then size selection and purification. Libraries were sequenced on an Illumina HiSeq2000 using paired-end 100 bp reads. The paper's processing steps were these. SOAPnuke was used for read processing, and reads with adapters, uncalled bases, a mean Phred below 15, or no exact constant-primer or identifier match were discarded. COPE v1.2.5 was used to merge the high-quality paired reads. Clonotypes were defined as unique nucleotide sequences and were aligned to IMGT TRB V, D and J references using MiTCR v1.1. The analysis was limited to V-J combinations with a frequency above 0.0001, which together covered around 99% of the repertoires. A TCR clonal expansion and chaos score per V-J combination was defined as the ratio of F50 clonal expansion to chaos observed in the TCRdist matrix. Welch's t-statistics and random forest were used to reduce features to 13 V-J combinations, which were fed into a naive Bayes classifier. The similarity between thyroid and blood repertoires was quantified using the Morisita-Horn index. Using fastp trimming at Q25 and MiXCR clonotype assembly, TCRdb reanalyzed the public sequencing data and kept in-frame beta chains. Identical CDR3 protein sequences are pooled into one entry, listed with their most common genes and DNA. The V and J calls come from TCRdb's annotation, not from the publication. For this sample the table gives some 160,000 distinct CDR3 sequences, of which approximately 40% were detected only once. The ten largest account for 8% to 9.5% of the sample.

The data are from a study of Graves' ophthalmopathy and Graves' hyperthyroidism (dated by TCRdb to 2016 to 2019). About the investigation overall: Peripheral blood was collected at initial diagnosis, before any treatment. The study used TCR beta repertoire signatures to distinguish Graves' ophthalmopathy from Graves' hyperthyroidism and to predict progression to ophthalmopathy. In total, under 150 blood samples were TCR-sequenced: fewer than 50 ophthalmopathy, around 75 hyperthyroidism and 17 hyperthyroidism-to-ophthalmopathy patients. To explore V-J signatures distinguishing ophthalmopathy from hyperthyroidism, a discovery set of 100 patients (about 44 ophthalmopathy, around 55 stable hyperthyroidism) was enrolled. An independent validation cohort comprised some 18 hyperthyroidism patients and over 15 patients who later progressed from hyperthyroidism to ophthalmopathy. In five or six hyperthyroidism patients, the T-cell repertoires found in thyroid tissue were compared with those found in blood. After sampling, hyperthyroidism patients received methimazole starting at 30 mg daily, and ophthalmopathy patients received high-dose intravenous methylprednisolone. For training and testing, the 95 to 100 patients in the discovery cohort were randomly divided in a 7:3 ratio.

Patients with ophthalmopathy had moderately to severely active disease, with a Clinical Activity Score of 3 or more, a NOSPECS grade of 4 or more, and a disease duration of less than 3 months. Patients with other autoimmune diseases, uncontrolled infections, pregnancy or lactation were excluded. Diagnosis was based on clinical symptoms, serum thyroxine, TRAb, thyroid ultrasound and orbital computed tomography. PBMCs were isolated from approximately 10 ml of fresh peripheral blood by Ficoll-Paque density gradient centrifugation. Total RNA was extracted with Trizol reagent and quality-checked on an Agilent 2100 Bioanalyzer. The paper as a whole reports these results and caveats: Most expanded thyroid clonotypes with frequency above 0.001 were also detected in blood, suggesting blood repertoires may reflect the thyroid immune response. Ophthalmopathy was separated from stable hyperthyroidism by the 13-signature model with more than 85% sensitivity and around 81% specificity in cross-validation and with 80%/75% in the test set. Sample size was not statistically predetermined, and group allocation was not concealed from the investigators. In validation, the model predicted ophthalmopathy progression with about 64% sensitivity and approximately 78% specificity; 12 predicted patients were CT-confirmed with GO in a median of approximately 6.2 months.

This TCR was sampled from a man aged 25 to 45 with Graves' ophthalmopathy. Donor details come from another sample of the same person, matched by shared clones. The sample comprised peripheral blood.

At the DNA level, the sequence is TGTGCCAGCAGTTTAACCCACAGCTATGGCTACACCTTC. Its coded protein is CASSLTHSYGYTF. The sequence joins TRBV12-3 or TRBV12-4 to TRBJ1-2; the D gene assignment is ambiguous. Counted from cysteine to phenylalanine, this CDR3 has 13 amino acids. The sequence is cut down to CDR3 DNA, 39 bases in frame from base 1. V drops 2 bases and J drops 4 bases, leaving 8 bases in between.